This TCR beta chain was observed in a study of cytomegalovirus exposure and HLA in healthy donors (dated by TCRdb to about 2017). Some background on the complete study: A later analysis indicated that the 95 to 150 validation repertoires were generated on the platform also employed for the 600 to 750 repertoires of the first cohort. The study aimed to test whether signatures of past pathogen exposure could be identified by cataloging public T cell receptors. Along with the approximately 600-subject first cohort, a separate validation cohort of 120 different subjects was used. High-throughput TCR immunosequencing, statistical association of individual TCRs with disease status, and machine learning were combined to predict cytomegalovirus infection status.

This clone was recorded once. The clone's antigen remains unknown. No much larger clone exists at a distance of one base, and base qualities are not known. Beyond this particular receptor, the publication reports: A later analysis found that TCRs clustered in the first cohort also tended to co-occur in the 100 to 150 validation repertoires, with more than 90% of cluster scores above 0. According to the authors, the approach could potentially be generalized to other disease states and immunological phenotypes. The classifier was reported to diagnose cytomegalovirus status with high specificity and sensitivity in both the original and validation cohorts. A later analysis had no HLA typing for the validation cohort, so co-occurrence there was scored across all 110 or so repertoires. The study listed 164 TCR beta chains as associated with cytomegalovirus. In vitro tests confirmed that a few of the cytomegalovirus-associated TCR beta chains recognize cytomegalovirus antigens. Across donors, most TCR sequences were observed very rarely, whereas some public TCRs were present in many individuals.

For CDR1 and CDR2, the germline V gene lists MRHNA and SNTAGT. V is pruned by 3 bases and J by 6 bases, leaving 2 bases of the junction without a gene match. The CDR3 measures 14 amino acids from cysteine to phenylalanine. Kept here is only the CDR3 DNA, which spans 42 bases and is read in frame from base 1. The donors were included in the validation cohort of over a hundred subjects, a group kept apart from the approximately 690-subject first cohort. Libraries were prepared through the immunoSEQ multiplex PCR assay. The paper's processing steps were these. A statistical classification framework was built for diagnosing cytomegalovirus status from the catalog of TCR beta chain sequences. TCRdb stores this immuneACCESS table with in-frame sequences only. Part of the clones is absent; in the studies checked, under half of the shortfall reflects unresolved V genes, and no reason is known for the rest. V, J and clone size were drawn from that table, and D and trimming were deduced from the DNA. In all, the sample holds roughly 60,000 clones, and about 90% of those were seen once. The top ten clones comprise 1% to 1.5% of the sample.

The rearranged chain carries TRBV6-4 and TRBJ2-1; 10 junctional bases match TRBD2. Sequenced sample: PBMCs. The receptor's source is a woman aged 18-35 years in good health and CMV-seronegative. The DNA sequence reads TGTGCCAGCAGTGAATCTAGCGGGAGCAATGAGCAGTTCTTC. It specifies CASSESSGSNEQFF.